These 19 T cell receptor beta chains came from one sample sequenced in a study of T-cell memory formation after mild COVID-19. TCRdb redid the calling of the 5' RACE reads with MiXCR, one entry per CDR3 protein. Of about 310,000 distinct CDR3 sequences listed, 15% to 20% are singletons. The specimen was PBMCs or a T cell subset sorted from them (not recorded which). The receptors originated from a man between 18 and 29 years old who had mild COVID-19 (a few samples of this study predate the infection). Cell type and time point are not known.

The chain joins TRBV28 to TRBJ1-5; no clear D gene. The CDR3 is 12 amino acids. Per germline, CDR1 MDHEN and CDR2 SYDVKM. V gave up 5 bases and J gave up 4 bases, with 6 bases separating them. In DNA, the CDR3 is TGTGCCAGCAGTGCAACAAATCAGCCCCAGCATTTT. It codes for CASSATNQPQHF.

V is TRBV12-3 or TRBV12-4 and J is TRBJ1-2, with TRBD1 identical over 8 bases. V lost 7 bases to trimming and J lost 7 bases; unmatched junction nucleotides: 8. The length of the CDR3 is 13 residues. The DNA of the CDR3 is TGTGCCAGCACCCAGACAGGGGAGGGTGGCTACACCTTC. Translating it yields CASTQTGEGGYTF.

Here the CDR3 DNA reads TGTGCCAGCAGCCCCGGGGCAGCTTACAATGAGCAGTTCTTC. As protein: CASSPGAAYNEQFF. This chain connects TRBV7-2 to TRBJ2-1, with D possibly being TRBD1 or TRBD2 (5 bases each). Trimming removed 5 bases at V and 4 bases at J, with 12 bases between. Looked up from germline, CDR1 is SGHTA and CDR2 is FQGNSA. The CDR3 sequence is 14 residues long.

The chain recombines TRBV5-1 with TRBJ2-3, with D perhaps TRBD2 (5 bases). The CDR3 consists of 16 residues. V shed 1 base and J shed 3 bases, with 15 bases lying between them. Per the germline V gene, CDR1 is SGHRS and CDR2 is YFSETQ. The CDR3: CASSLNREVRTDTQYF. The CDR3 nucleotides read TGCGCCAGCAGCTTGAATCGGGAAGTTAGGACAGATACGCAGTATTTT.

The chain employs TRBV6-2 or TRBV6-3 and TRBJ1-1; D uncertain. Germline CDR1 and CDR2: MNHEY and SVGEGT. Trimming removed 9 bases at V and 4 bases at J, with 15 bases between. There are 13 residues in the CDR3. The CDR3, as DNA: TGTGCCAGTTGCCTCGTGCGAGGCACTGAAGCTTTCTTT. It specifies CASCLVRGTEAFF.

The rearrangement joins TRBV5-1 to TRBJ2-1; possibly TRBD1 or TRBD2 for D (6 bases each). Germline V gene sequence: CDR1 SGHRS, CDR2 YFSETQ. V lost 0 bases and J lost 4, with 17 bases in between. The CDR3 runs 17 residues. As DNA, the CDR3 is TGCGCCAGCAGCTTGGTTGGGGGGCGAATGAGATACAATGAGCAGTTCTTC. Translated, it gives CASSLVGGRMRYNEQFF.

V gene TRBV10-3 combines with J gene TRBJ2-3; weak D call: TRBD2 (5 bases). V lost 0 bases and J lost 1, with 14 bases in between. This CDR3 is built from 17 residues. Germline CDR1 ENHRY, CDR2 SYGVKD. The CDR3 sequence: CAISESGARARTDTQYF. The CDR3 DNA sequence: TGTGCCATCAGTGAGTCGGGAGCCCGGGCCCGCACAGATACGCAGTATTTT.

CDR3 protein: CASSLQDAGDGYTF. The CDR3 DNA sequence: TGTGCCAGCAGCTTACAGGACGCAGGGGATGGCTACACCTTC. The J gene is TRBJ1-2, the V gene TRBV7-2; D might be TRBD1 (6 bases). This CDR3 region has 14 residues. Germline CDR1 and CDR2: SGHTA and FQGNSA. V was clipped by 2 bases and J by 6 bases, with 13 bases between them.

Only a few counts were recorded for this clonotype. The chain couples TRBV7-2 to TRBJ2-6; D gene uncertain. The CDR3 runs 15 residues. Trimming stripped 5 bases from V and 0 bases from J, with 8 bases between. Germline values: CDR1 SGHTA, CDR2 FQGNSA. The CDR3 bases are TGTGCCAGCAGCGGACGGAACTCTGGGGCCAACGTCCTGACTTTC. As protein: CASSGRNSGANVLTF.

The chain links TRBV18 to TRBJ1-6; 7 positions agree with TRBD1. The CDR3 totals 17 residues. Germline V lookup: CDR1 KGHSH, CDR2 LQKENI. V trimming: 3 bases; J trimming: 5 bases; junction bases outside the gene matches: 10. The CDR3 reads CASSPFDRDSHNSPLHF. CDR3 nucleotides: TGTGCCAGCTCACCGTTTGATAGGGACAGCCATAATTCACCCCTCCACTTT.

The table lists this clonotype with a few counts. This rearrangement joins TRBV6-5 to TRBJ1-2, with a tentative D call TRBD1 (5 bases). The CDR3 consists of 11 residues. Germline assignment: CDR1 MNHEY and CDR2 SVGAGI. Between the trimmed V and J ends, which lost 2 bases and 9 bases, there was a span of 7 bases. CDR3 nucleotide sequence: TGTGCCAGCAGTTACCAGGGACGCTACACCTTC. Protein: CASSYQGRYTF.

The J gene is TRBJ2-2, the V gene TRBV23-1; 9 bases match TRBD2. TRBV23-1 is identified as an open reading frame with a role that is uncertain. J lost 0 bases, V lost 1 base, and 9 bases had no gene match. The CDR3 contains 19 residues. The CDR3 here is CASSQYGEAGGPNTGELFF. The CDR3 DNA reads TGCGCCAGCAGTCAATATGGAGAAGCGGGGGGTCCGAACACCGGGGAGCTGTTTTTT.

This sequence joins TRBV6-1 and TRBJ1-2; the D gene is possibly TRBD1 (6 bases). The germline V and J ends were trimmed by 7 bases and 4 bases, with 16 bases remaining between them. This CDR3 contains 14 residues. Germline lookup yields CDR1 MNHNS and CDR2 SASEGT. The CDR3 bases are TGTGCCAGCAACGAACAGGGAGCGGGCTATGGCTACACCTTC. This translates into CASNEQGAGYGYTF.

The V call is TRBV7-2, the J call TRBJ1-5; tentatively, D is TRBD1 (5 bases). CDR3 length: 14 residues. Germline assignment: CDR1 SGHTA and CDR2 FQGNSA. The V end was cut by 4 bases, the J end by 2 bases, with 9 bases between. The CDR3 sequence is CASSSEQGNQPQHF. CDR3 bases: TGTGCCAGCAGCTCTGAACAGGGCAATCAGCCCCAGCATTTT.

This clonotype showed up just a few times. Here the CDR3 DNA reads TGCAGTGCTGAGGGTAAGACAGGGAATCAGCCCCAGCATTTT. Residues: CSAEGKTGNQPQHF. This chain uses TRBV20-1 with TRBJ1-5, with 7 bases that match TRBD1. The junction had 8 bases not matched to a gene; V was cut back by 5 bases and J by 4 bases. CDR1 and CDR2 from the germline V gene are DFQATT and SNEGSKA (reference sequence). The CDR3 runs to 14 residues.

This clonotype has more than one count but fewer than ten. The chain combines TRBV18 with TRBJ2-1; tentative D call: TRBD2 (5 bases). V was pared by 5 bases and J by 6 bases, with 17 bases between. CDR1 is KGHSH and CDR2 is LQKENI in the germline V gene. The CDR3 loop spans 15 amino acids. The chain's CDR3 is CASSDRTSRRNEQFF. CDR3 DNA sequence: TGTGCCAGCTCAGATCGGACTTCCCGCCGCAATGAGCAGTTCTTC.

The V call is TRBV7-8, the J call TRBJ2-5; 9 bases map to TRBD2. In germline, CDR1 is SGHVS, CDR2 FQNEAQ. Losses at the gene ends were 3 bases for V and 4 bases for J; bases not matched to a gene: 9. The CDR3 is 16 amino acids. CDR3 bases: TGTGCCAGCAGCTTCGCTAGCGGGGCCGCGGGAGAGACCCAGTACTTC. Translation gives CASSFASGAAGETQYF.

There are a few counts of this clonotype. The chain links TRBV12-3 or TRBV12-4 to TRBJ1-6, with no clear D. V lost 6 bases and J lost 6, with 15 bases in between. CDR3 length: 15 residues. The CDR3 DNA follows: TGTGCCAGCAGAGTTGACACGCTTTTTAATTCACCCCTCCACTTT. It is translated as CASRVDTLFNSPLHF.

This clonotype was seen a handful of times. This sequence joins TRBV7-2 and TRBJ1-2; 7 bases agree with TRBD1. CDR1 is SGHTA, CDR2 FQGNSA, per germline. The CDR3 length is 19 residues. V dropped 3 bases and J dropped 0; count of bases not matched to a gene: 16. The DNA of the CDR3 is TGTGCCAGCAGCTTGTTTTTGGGTGGGGACAGTTCTTCTAACTATGGCTACACCTTC. The encoded protein is CASSLFLGGDSSSNYGYTF.